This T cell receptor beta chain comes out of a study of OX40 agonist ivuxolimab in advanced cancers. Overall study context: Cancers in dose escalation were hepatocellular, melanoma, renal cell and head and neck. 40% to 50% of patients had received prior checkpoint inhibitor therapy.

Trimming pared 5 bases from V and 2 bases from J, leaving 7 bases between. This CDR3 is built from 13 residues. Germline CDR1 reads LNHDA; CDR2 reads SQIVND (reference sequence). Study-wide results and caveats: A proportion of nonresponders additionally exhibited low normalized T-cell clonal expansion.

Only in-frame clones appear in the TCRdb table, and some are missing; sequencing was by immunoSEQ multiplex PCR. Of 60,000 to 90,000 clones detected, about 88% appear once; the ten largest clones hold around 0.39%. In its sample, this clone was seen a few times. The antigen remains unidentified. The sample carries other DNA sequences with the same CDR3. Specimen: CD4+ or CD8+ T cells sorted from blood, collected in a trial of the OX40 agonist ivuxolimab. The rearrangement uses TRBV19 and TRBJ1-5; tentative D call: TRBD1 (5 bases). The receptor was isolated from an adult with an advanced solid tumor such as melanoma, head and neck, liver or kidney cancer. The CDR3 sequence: CASSSTGNQPQHF. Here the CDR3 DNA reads TGTGCCAGTAGTTCGACAGGCAATCAGCCCCAGCATTTT.